This passage covers 19 T cell receptor beta chains from one sample sequenced in a study of CD8+CD57+ T cells in acquired aplastic anemia. Patients included in sequencing had previously demonstrated CD8+CD57+ cell expansion by flow cytometry. It was genomic DNA that served as the template for profiling TCR beta VDJ and CDR3. One entry per CDR3 protein results from TCRdb running MiXCR on the reads. The sample has roughly 180,000 distinct CDR3 sequences, 48% seen once. Sequencing was done on a sample of sorted CD4+, CD8+, or CD8+CD57+ T cells (not recorded which) from PBMCs. These receptors were collected from a human donor with aplastic anemia.

V gene TRBV5-1 combines with J gene TRBJ2-1; 10 bases map to TRBD2. Germline V gene data show CDR1 as SGHRS and CDR2 as YFSETQ. The CDR3 is 16 residues long. With 1 base clipped from V and 5 bases from J, the junction kept 6 bases outside the gene matches. The CDR3 is CASSLTGTSGDNEQFF. In DNA, the CDR3 is TGCGCCAGCAGCTTGACCGGAACTAGCGGGGACAATGAGCAGTTCTTC.

The rearrangement uses TRBV30 and TRBJ1-1, with D maybe TRBD1 (5 bases). Germline CDR1 GTSNPN, CDR2 SVGIG (reference sequence). The CDR3 length is 13 residues. With 4 bases removed from V and 3 bases from J, the gap between germline ends came to 12 bases. The CDR3 is CAWKSGGDTEAFF. The DNA for the CDR3 is TGTGCCTGGAAGAGCGGGGGAGACACTGAAGCTTTCTTT.

The chain uses TRBV20-1 and TRBJ2-6; no firm D call. Germline CDR1 is DFQATT and CDR2 is SNEGSKA (reference sequence). CDR3 length equals 15 residues. Trimming left V 2 bases short and J 2 bases short, with 10 bases between. CDR3 region: CSARSRRAGANVLTF. DNA for the CDR3: TGCAGTGCTAGAAGCAGAAGGGCTGGGGCCAACGTCCTGACTTTC.

A note on this clonotype: Just one base apart from a much larger clone, this may be a read error. The chain combines TRBV7-6 with TRBJ2-3; D remains unclear. The germline gives CDR1 SGHVS, CDR2 FNYEAQ. V was trimmed by 3 bases and J by 1 base, leaving 5 bases between them. The CDR3 runs 13 residues. The CDR3 loop reads CASSFSRTDTQYF. For the CDR3, the DNA is TGTGCCAGCAGCTTTTCTCGCACAGATACGCAGTATTTT.

The rearrangement joins TRBV3-1 to TRBJ2-3; 10 bases agree with TRBD1. With V trimmed by 3 bases and J by 2 bases, 2 bases remained unmatched. The CDR3 length is 15 residues. CDR1 and CDR2 from the germline V gene are LGHDT and YNNKEL (reference sequence). DNA of the CDR3: TGTGCCAGCAGCCAGGGACAGGGGTCCACAGATACGCAGTATTTT. Translated, it gives CASSQGQGSTDTQYF.

This clonotype was counted only a few times. The chain combines TRBV10-3 with TRBJ2-5, with 9 bases matching TRBD2. Per germline, CDR1 ENHRY and CDR2 SYGVKD. With 4 bases clipped from V and 3 bases from J, the junction kept 3 bases outside the gene matches. This CDR3 is 14 amino acids long. CDR3 protein: CAISGRGGEETQYF. CDR3 DNA: TGTGCCATCAGTGGGCGGGGGGGCGAAGAGACCCAGTACTTC.

This clonotype appeared a single time. The CDR3 nucleotides are TGTGCCAGCAGTTTAGCGACAGCTGCCTACGAGCAGTACTTC. This codes for CASSLATAAYEQYF. The chain joins TRBV12-3 or TRBV12-4 to TRBJ2-7; possible D gene TRBD1, 5 bases. Trimming left V 0 bases short and J 2 bases short, with 8 bases between. CDR3 length: 14 amino acids.

The V and J genes are TRBV11-3 and TRBJ2-5; D gene ambiguous. The CDR3 is 13 residues long. Trimming cost V 3 bases and J 0 bases, with 5 bases left between them. In germline, CDR1 is SGHNT, CDR2 YENEEA. CDR3 in DNA: TGTGCCAGCAGCTTGAGGTACCAAGAGACCCAGTACTTC. Amino acid sequence: CASSLRYQETQYF.

V gene TRBV19 combines with J gene TRBJ1-1; 7 bases fit TRBD1. The CDR3 totals 13 residues. The V gene end was trimmed by 4 bases and the J gene end by 5 bases; junction bases not matched to a gene: 4. Germline CDR1 LNHDA, CDR2 SQIVND (reference sequence). The chain's CDR3 is CASSKIQGTEAFF. The CDR3 region has the DNA TGTGCCAGTAGTAAGATACAGGGGACTGAAGCTTTCTTT.

The rearrangement links TRBV12-3 or TRBV12-4 to TRBJ1-2; no clear D. The V gene lost 2 bases and the J gene lost 3 bases, with 13 bases spanning the gap. The CDR3 length is 15 residues. The CDR3 reads CASSLRQDVDYGYTF. The CDR3 DNA reads TGTGCCAGCAGTTTAAGGCAGGACGTAGACTATGGCTACACCTTC.

The chain joins TRBV10-3 to TRBJ2-7; TRBD2 aligns across 9 bases. Trimming removed 4 bases from V and 3 bases from J; junction bases left unmatched: 1. This CDR3 comprises 13 residues. Germline CDR1 and CDR2: ENHRY and SYGVKD. The CDR3 here is CAISGSGGYEQYF. The CDR3 DNA is TGTGCCATCAGTGGTAGCGGGGGCTACGAGCAGTACTTC.

In this sample, this clonotype turned up many times. The chain recombines TRBV12-3 or TRBV12-4 with TRBJ1-5, with 8 bases aligning to TRBD1. This CDR3 spans 15 amino acids. J gave up 6 bases and V 4 bases, and 8 bases lay outside the gene matches. CDR3 bases: TGTGCCAGCAGTTCATCAGGGGGCGGAAGTCAGCCCCAGCATTTT. Translating it yields CASSSSGGGSQPQHF.

V usage is TRBV25-1 and J usage is TRBJ2-5; the match to TRBD1 covers 8 bases. The J segment lost 5 bases and the V segment lost 4 bases, leaving 6 bases of the junction unmatched. Germline V gene sequence: CDR1 MGHDK, CDR2 SYGVNS. The CDR3 contains 14 residues. CDR3 DNA sequence: TGTGCCAGCAGTGGATTCAGGGGGCAGGAGACCCAGTACTTC. It is translated as CASSGFRGQETQYF.

The chain has TRBV4-1 and TRBJ2-2; D remains unclear. This CDR3 has 14 amino acids. V dropped 3 bases and J dropped 4 bases, with 9 bases sitting between them. The germline V gene encodes CDR1 MGHRA and CDR2 YSYEKL. The CDR3 here is CASSHITGTGELFF. In DNA form, the CDR3 reads TGCGCCAGCAGCCATATAACGGGCACCGGGGAGCTGTTTTTT.

This clonotype was observed many times. The rearrangement uses TRBV7-6 and TRBJ1-2; D is undetermined. Deletions cut 2 bases from V and 2 bases from J, with 15 bases between. The germline V gene encodes CDR1 SGHVS and CDR2 FNYEAQ. The CDR3 extends over 16 amino acids. The CDR3 nucleotides are TGTGCCAGCAGCTTAAACGTAGGAGGACCAAACTATGGCTACACCTTC. It is translated as CASSLNVGGPNYGYTF.

The V gene is TRBV24-1, the J gene TRBJ2-3; 10 bases map to TRBD2. The CDR3 consists of 14 residues. Trimming at V came to 7 bases and at J to 0 bases, leaving 0 bases not matched to a gene. CDR1 and CDR2 (germline): KGHDR, SFDVKD. CDR3 residues: CATRTSGSTDTQYF. CDR3 in DNA: TGTGCCACCAGGACTAGCGGGAGCACAGATACGCAGTATTTT.

This clonotype has ten or more counts. The chain employs TRBV20-1 and TRBJ2-7; either TRBD1 or TRBD2 may supply D (7 bases each). The CDR3 runs to 16 residues. V was clipped by 5 bases and J by 4 bases, with 24 bases between them. Germline CDR1 reads DFQATT; CDR2 reads SNEGSKA (reference sequence). The CDR3 loop reads CSAPLGGGRGHYEQYF. The CDR3 bases are TGCAGTGCTCCCCTGGGGGGGGGAAGGGGGCATTACGAGCAGTACTTC.

The chain is built from TRBV7-8 and TRBJ2-5; TRBD1 matches at 8 bases. V lost 5 bases and J lost 4; bases outside the gene matches: 3. The germline V gene has CDR1 SGHVS and CDR2 FQNEAQ. The CDR3 runs 13 residues. CDR3 region: CASSQQGVETQYF. CDR3 sequence (DNA): TGTGCCAGCAGCCAACAGGGGGTAGAGACCCAGTACTTC. The variable domain in full, completed from reference TRBV7-8 and TRBJ2-5, reads GAGVSQSPRYKVAKRGQDVALRCDPISGHVSLFWYQQALGQGPEFLTYFQNEAQLDKSGLPSDRFFAERPEGSVSTLKIQRTQQEDSAVYLCASSQQGVETQYFGPGTRLLVL.

This clonotype has a count of ten or more. The V and J genes are TRBV20-1 and TRBJ2-3; 12 bases agree with TRBD2. The CDR3 has 14 amino acids. Trimming at V came to 3 bases and at J to 7 bases, leaving 5 bases not matched to a gene. Germline V lookup: CDR1 DFQATT, CDR2 SNEGSKA (reference sequence). CDR3 nucleotide sequence: TGCAGTGCTAGTACTAGCGGGGGGATTAATACGCAGTATTTT. This encodes CSASTSGGINTQYF.